The T cell receptor beta chain described here comes from a study of tumor-infiltrating lymphocytes in primary liver carcinoma. Background on the study: Those enrolled were patients of both sexes, who were aged 30 to 69 years. Sample yields, roughly 3.65 to 8 million productive TCRbeta reads, were similar across the tissue types.

Worth noting for this clonotype: Germline and junction disagree at one end, which may indicate a read error.

Bulk tissue was left unsorted, and RNA and DNA were co-extracted from about 20-30 mg of it. Synthesis of TCR beta cDNA was carried out from about 500 ng total RNA with a constant-region primer. For TCR beta, libraries were produced by three nested multiplex PCR rounds using slightly modified ARM-PCR. TCRdb re-called the multiplex PCR reads through MiXCR, storing one row per CDR3 protein. Altogether 95,000 to 100,000 distinct CDR3 sequences are present, 65% to 75% being singletons, with the ten largest covering roughly an eighth. The source is a woman in her fifties or sixties with primary liver carcinoma and hepatitis B virus infection. What was sequenced was liver tumor tissue from sampling region 2. Noted subset: tumor region T2, inferior pole.

CDR3 nucleotide sequence: TGTGCCAGCAGCTTACAAGCGGGAAGCAACACTGGGGAGCTGCTCTTT. Translation gives CASSLQAGSNTGELLF. V is TRBV11-1 and J is TRBJ2-2; 7 bases are shared with TRBD2. Germline V gene sequence: CDR1 SGHAT, CDR2 FQDESV (reference sequence). This CDR3 is 16 amino acids long.